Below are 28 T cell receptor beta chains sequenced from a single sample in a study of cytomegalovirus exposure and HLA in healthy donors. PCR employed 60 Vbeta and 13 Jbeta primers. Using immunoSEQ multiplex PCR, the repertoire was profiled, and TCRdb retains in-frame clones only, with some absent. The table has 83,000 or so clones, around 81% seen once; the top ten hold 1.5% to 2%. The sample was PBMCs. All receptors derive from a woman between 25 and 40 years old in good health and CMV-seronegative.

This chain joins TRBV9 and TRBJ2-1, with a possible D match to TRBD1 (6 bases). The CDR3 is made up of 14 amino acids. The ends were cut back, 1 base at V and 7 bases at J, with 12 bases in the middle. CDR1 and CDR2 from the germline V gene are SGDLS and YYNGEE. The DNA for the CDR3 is TGTGCCAGCAGCGTATTACAGGGCCGAAATGAGCAGTTCTTC. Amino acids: CASSVLQGRNEQFF.

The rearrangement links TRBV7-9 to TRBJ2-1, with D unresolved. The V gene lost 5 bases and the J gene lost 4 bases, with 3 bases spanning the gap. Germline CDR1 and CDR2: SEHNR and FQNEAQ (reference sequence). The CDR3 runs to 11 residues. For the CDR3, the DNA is TGTGCCAGCAGCCCATACAATGAGCAGTTCTTC. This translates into CASSPYNEQFF.

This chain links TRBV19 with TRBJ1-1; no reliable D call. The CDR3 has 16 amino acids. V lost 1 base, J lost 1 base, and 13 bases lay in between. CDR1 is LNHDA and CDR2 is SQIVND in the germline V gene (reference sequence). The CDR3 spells CASSIVLETGNTEAFF. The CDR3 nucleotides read TGTGCCAGTAGTATAGTCCTGGAGACGGGGAACACTGAAGCTTTCTTT.

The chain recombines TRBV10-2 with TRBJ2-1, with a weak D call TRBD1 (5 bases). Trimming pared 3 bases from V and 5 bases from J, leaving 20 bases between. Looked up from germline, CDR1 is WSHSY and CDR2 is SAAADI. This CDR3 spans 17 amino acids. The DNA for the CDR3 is TGCGCCAGCAGTGAACGTAAGCCCACGGACAAGAACAATGAGCAGTTCTTC. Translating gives CASSERKPTDKNNEQFF.

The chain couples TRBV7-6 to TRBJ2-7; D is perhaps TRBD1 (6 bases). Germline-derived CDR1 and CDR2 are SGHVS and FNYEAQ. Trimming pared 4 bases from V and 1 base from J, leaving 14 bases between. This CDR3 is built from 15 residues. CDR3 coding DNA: TGTGCCAGCAGCTCGGGACAAGGGGTGTCCTACGAGCAGTACTTC. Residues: CASSSGQGVSYEQYF.

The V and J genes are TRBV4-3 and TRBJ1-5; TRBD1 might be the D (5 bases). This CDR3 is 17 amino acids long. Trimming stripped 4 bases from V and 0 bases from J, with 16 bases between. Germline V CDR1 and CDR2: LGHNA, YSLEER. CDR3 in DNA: TGCGCCAGCAGCCCAAAACTTACGGGGGATAGCAATCAGCCCCAGCATTTT. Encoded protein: CASSPKLTGDSNQPQHF.

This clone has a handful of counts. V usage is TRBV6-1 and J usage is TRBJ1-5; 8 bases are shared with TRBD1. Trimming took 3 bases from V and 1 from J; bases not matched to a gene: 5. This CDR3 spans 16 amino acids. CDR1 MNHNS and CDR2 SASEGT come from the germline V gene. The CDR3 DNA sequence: TGTGCCAGCAGTGATTCCCGGACAGGGAGCAATCAGCCCCAGCATTTT. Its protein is CASSDSRTGSNQPQHF.

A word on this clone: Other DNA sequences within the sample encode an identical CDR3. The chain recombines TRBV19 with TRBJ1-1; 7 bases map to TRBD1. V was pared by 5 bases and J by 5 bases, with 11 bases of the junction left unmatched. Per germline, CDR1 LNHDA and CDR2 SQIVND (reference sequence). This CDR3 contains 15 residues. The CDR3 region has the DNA TGTGCCAGTAGTCCCCACCCCCTGACAGGGACTGAAGCTTTCTTT. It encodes CASSPHPLTGTEAFF.

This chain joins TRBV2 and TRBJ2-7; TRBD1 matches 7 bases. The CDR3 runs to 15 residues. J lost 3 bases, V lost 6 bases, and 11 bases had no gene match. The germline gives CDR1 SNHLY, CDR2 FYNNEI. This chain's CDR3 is CASSLEGTENYEQYF. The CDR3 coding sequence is TGTGCCAGCAGCCTTGAGGGGACAGAGAACTACGAGCAGTACTTC.

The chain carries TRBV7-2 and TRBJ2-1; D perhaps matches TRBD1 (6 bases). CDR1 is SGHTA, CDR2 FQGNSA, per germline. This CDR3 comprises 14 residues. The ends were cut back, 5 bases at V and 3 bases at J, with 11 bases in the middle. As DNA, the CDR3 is TGTGCCAGCAGCCCCGACAGGTACTACAATGAGCAGTTCTTC. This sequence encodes CASSPDRYYNEQFF.

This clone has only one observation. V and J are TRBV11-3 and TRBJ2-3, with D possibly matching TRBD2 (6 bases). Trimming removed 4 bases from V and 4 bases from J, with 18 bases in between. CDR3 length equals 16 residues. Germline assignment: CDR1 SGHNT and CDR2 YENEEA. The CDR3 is CASSSLGGVVADTQYF. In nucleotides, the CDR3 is TGTGCCAGCAGCTCGTTAGGAGGGGTGGTCGCAGATACGCAGTATTTT.

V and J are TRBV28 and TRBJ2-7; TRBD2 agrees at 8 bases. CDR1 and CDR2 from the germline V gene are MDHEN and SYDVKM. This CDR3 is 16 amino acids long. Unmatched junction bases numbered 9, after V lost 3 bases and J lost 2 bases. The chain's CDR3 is CASSFNRLAYTYEQYF. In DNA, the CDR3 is TGTGCCAGCAGTTTCAACCGACTAGCGTATACCTACGAGCAGTACTTC.

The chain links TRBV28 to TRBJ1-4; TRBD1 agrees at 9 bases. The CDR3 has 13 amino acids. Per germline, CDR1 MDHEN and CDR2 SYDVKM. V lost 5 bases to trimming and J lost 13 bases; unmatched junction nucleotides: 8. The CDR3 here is CASSPHGQGSLFF. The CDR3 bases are TGTGCCAGCAGTCCACATGGACAGGGGTCACTGTTTTTT.

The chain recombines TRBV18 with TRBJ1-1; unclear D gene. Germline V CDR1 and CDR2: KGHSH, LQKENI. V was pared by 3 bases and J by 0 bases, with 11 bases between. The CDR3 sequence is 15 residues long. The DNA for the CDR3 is TGTGCCAGCTCACCTTGGCAGACTATGAACACTGAAGCTTTCTTT. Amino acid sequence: CASSPWQTMNTEAFF. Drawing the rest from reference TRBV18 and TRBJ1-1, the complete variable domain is NAGVMQNPRHLVRRRGQEARLRCSPMKGHSHVYWYRQLPEEGLKFMVYLQKENIIDESGMPKERFSAEFPKEGPSILRIQQVVRGDSAAYFCASSPWQTMNTEAFFGQGTRLTVV.

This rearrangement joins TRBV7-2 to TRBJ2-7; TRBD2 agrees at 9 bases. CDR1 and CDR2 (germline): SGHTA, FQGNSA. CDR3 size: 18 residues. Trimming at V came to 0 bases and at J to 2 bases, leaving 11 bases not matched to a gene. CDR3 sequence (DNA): TGTGCCAGCAGCTTAGCGTATCGGGGAAGCGGGAGGACCTACGAGCAGTACTTC. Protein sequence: CASSLAYRGSGRTYEQYF.

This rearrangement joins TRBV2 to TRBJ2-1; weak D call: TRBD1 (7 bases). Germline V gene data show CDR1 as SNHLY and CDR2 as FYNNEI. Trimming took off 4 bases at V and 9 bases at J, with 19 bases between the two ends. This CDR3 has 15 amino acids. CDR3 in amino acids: CASSAGGIFWGEQFF. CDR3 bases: TGTGCCAGCAGTGCAGGGGGGATCTTTTGGGGTGAGCAGTTCTTC. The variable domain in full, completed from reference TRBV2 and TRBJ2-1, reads EPEVTQTPSHQVTQMGQEVILRCVPISNHLYFYWYRQILGQKVEFLVSFYNNEISEKSEIFDDQFSVERPDGSNFTLKIRSTKLEDSAMYFCASSAGGIFWGEQFFGPGTRLTVL.

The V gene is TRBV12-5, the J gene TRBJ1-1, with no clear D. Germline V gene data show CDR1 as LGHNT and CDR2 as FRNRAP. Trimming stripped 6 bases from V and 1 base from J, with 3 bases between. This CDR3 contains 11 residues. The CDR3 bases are TGTGCTAGTGGCCAGAACACTGAAGCTTTCTTT. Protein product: CASGQNTEAFF.

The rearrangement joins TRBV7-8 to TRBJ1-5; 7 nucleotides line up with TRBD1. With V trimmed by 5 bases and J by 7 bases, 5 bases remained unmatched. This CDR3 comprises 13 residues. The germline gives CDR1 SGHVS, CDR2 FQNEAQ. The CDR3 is CASSAGGRQPQHF. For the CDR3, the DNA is TGTGCCAGCAGCGCAGGGGGAAGGCAGCCCCAGCATTTT.

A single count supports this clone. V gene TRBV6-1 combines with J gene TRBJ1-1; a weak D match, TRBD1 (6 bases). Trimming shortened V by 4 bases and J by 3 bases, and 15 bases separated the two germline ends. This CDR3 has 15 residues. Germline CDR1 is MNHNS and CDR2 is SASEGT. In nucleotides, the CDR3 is TGTGCCAGCAGTGCGGTCTCAGGGGCGGACACTGAAGCTTTCTTT. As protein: CASSAVSGADTEAFF.

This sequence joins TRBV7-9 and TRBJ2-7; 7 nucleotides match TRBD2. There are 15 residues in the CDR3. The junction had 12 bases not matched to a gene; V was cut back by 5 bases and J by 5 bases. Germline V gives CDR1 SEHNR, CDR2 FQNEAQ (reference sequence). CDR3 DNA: TGTGCCAGCAGCCGACCCCGGGCGGGAGACCACGAGCAGTACTTC. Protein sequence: CASSRPRAGDHEQYF.

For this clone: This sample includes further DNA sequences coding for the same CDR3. CDR3 loop: CASSSGQGGYEQYF. The CDR3 nucleotides are TGTGCCAGCAGCAGCGGACAGGGCGGTTACGAGCAGTACTTC. This rearrangement joins TRBV7-6 to TRBJ2-7; 8 nucleotides align to TRBD1. Germline V gives CDR1 SGHVS, CDR2 FNYEAQ. Trimming at V came to 5 bases and at J to 4 bases, leaving 7 bases not matched to a gene. CDR3 length equals 14 residues.

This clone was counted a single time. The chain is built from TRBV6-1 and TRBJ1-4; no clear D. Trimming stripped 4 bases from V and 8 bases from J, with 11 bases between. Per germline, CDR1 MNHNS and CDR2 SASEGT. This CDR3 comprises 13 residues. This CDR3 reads CASSATDREKLFF. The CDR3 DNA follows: TGTGCCAGCAGTGCTACCGATCGGGAAAAACTGTTTTTT.

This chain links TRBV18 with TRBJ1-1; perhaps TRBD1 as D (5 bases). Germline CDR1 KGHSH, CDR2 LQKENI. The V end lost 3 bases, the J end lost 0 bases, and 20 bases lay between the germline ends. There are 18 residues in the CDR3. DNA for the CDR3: TGTGCCAGCTCACCTATTGGTTCGGGACTGGGTATGAACACTGAAGCTTTCTTT. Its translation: CASSPIGSGLGMNTEAFF.

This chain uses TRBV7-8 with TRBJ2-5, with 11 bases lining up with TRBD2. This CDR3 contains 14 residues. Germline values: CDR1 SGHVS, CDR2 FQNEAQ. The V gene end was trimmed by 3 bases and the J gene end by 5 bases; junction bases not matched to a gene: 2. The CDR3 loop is CASSFTSGSETQYF. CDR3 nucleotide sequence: TGTGCCAGCAGCTTTACTAGCGGGAGCGAGACCCAGTACTTC. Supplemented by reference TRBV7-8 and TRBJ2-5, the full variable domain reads GAGVSQSPRYKVAKRGQDVALRCDPISGHVSLFWYQQALGQGPEFLTYFQNEAQLDKSGLPSDRFFAERPEGSVSTLKIQRTQQEDSAVYLCASSFTSGSETQYFGPGTRLLVL.

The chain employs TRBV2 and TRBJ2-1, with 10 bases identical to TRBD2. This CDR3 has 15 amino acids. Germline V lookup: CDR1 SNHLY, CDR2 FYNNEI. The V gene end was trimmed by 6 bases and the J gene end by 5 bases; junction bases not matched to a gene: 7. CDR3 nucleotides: TGTGCCAGCAGGGTAGCGGGAGGTCGCCACAATGAGCAGTTCTTC. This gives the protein CASRVAGGRHNEQFF.

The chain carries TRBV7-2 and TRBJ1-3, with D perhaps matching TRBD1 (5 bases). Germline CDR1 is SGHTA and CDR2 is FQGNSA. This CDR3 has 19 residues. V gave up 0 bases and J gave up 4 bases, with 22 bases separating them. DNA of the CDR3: TGTGCCAGCAGCTTAGCTAGTGTTGTCGGCGGGGGAGCCGGAAACACCATATATTTT. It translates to CASSLASVVGGGAGNTIYF.

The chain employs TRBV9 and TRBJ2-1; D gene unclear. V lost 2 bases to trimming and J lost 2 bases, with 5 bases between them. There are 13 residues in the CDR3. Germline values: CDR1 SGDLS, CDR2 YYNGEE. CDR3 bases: TGTGCCAGCAGCGTCCAAACCTACAATGAGCAGTTCTTC. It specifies CASSVQTYNEQFF.

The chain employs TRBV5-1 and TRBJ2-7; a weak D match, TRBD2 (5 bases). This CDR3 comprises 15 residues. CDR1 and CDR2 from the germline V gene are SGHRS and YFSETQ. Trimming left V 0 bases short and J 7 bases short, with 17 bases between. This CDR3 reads CASSLVVGGSREQYF. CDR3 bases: TGCGCCAGCAGCTTGGTCGTAGGAGGTTCCCGGGAGCAGTACTTC.